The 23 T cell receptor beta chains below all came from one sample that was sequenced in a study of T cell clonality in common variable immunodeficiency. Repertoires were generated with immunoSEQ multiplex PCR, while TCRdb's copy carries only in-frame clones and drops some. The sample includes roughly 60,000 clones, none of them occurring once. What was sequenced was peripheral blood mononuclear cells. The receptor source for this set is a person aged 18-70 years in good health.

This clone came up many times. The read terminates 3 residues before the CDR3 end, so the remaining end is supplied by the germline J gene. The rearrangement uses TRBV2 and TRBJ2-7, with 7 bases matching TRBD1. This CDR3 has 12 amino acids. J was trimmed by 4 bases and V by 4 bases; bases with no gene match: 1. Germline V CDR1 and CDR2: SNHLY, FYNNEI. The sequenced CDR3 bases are TGTGCCAGCAGTGGACAGGGTTACGAG. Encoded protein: CASSGQGYE. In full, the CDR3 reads CASSGQGYEQYF. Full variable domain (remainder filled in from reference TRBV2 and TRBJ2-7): EPEVTQTPSHQVTQMGQEVILRCVPISNHLYFYWYRQILGQKVEFLVSFYNNEISEKSEIFDDQFSVERPDGSNFTLKIRSTKLEDSAMYFCASSGQGYEQYFGPGTRLTVT.

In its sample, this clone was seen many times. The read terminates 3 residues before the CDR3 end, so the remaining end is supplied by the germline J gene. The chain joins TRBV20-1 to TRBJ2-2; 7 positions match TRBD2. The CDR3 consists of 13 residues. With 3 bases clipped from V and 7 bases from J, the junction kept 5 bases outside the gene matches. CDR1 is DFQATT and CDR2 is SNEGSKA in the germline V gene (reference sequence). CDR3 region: CSASVAGVGELFF. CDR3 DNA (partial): TGCAGTGCTAGTGTGGCGGGAGTCGGGGAG.

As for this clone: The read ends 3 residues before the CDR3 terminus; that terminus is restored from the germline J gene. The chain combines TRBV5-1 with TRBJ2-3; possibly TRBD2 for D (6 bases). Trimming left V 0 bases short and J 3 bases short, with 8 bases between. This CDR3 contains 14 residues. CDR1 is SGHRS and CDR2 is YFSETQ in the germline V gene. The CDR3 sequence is CASSLASETDTQYF. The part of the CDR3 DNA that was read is TGCGCCAGCAGCTTGGCTAGCGAGACAGATACG.

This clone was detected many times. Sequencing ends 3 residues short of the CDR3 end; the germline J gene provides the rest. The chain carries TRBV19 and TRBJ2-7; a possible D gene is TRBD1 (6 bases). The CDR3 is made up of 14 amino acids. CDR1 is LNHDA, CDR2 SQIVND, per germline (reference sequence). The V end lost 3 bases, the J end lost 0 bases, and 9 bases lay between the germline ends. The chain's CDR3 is CASSIGQSSYEQYF. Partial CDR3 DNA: TGTGCCAGTAGTATCGGACAGAGCTCCTACGAG.

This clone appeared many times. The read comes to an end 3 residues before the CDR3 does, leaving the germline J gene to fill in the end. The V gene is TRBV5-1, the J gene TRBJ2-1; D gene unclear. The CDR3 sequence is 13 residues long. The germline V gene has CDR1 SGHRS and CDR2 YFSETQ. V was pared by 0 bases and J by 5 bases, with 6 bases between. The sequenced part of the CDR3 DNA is TGCGCCAGCAGCTTGGGGTTAGACAATGAG. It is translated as CASSLGLDNE. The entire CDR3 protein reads CASSLGLDNEQFF. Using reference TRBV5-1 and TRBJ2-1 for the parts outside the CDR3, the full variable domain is KAGVTQTPRYLIKTRGQQVTLSCSPISGHRSVSWYQQTPGQGLQFLFEYFSETQRNKGNFPGRFSGRQFSNSRSEMNVSTLELGDSALYLCASSLGLDNEQFFGPGTRLTVL.

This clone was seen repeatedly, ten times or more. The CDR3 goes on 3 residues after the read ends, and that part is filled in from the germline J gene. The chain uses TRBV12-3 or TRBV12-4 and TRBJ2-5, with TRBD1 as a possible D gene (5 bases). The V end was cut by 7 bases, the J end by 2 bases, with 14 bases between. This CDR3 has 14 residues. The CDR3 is CASKQLDRQETQYF. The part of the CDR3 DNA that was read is TGTGCCAGCAAACAACTTGACAGACAAGAGACC.

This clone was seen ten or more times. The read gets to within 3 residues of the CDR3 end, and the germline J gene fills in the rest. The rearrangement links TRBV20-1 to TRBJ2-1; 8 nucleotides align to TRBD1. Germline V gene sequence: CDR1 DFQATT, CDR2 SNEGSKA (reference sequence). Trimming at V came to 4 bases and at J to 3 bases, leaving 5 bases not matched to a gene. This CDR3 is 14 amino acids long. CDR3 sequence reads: CSAKTGDVYNEQFF. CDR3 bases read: TGCAGTGCTAAGACAGGGGATGTCTACAATGAG.

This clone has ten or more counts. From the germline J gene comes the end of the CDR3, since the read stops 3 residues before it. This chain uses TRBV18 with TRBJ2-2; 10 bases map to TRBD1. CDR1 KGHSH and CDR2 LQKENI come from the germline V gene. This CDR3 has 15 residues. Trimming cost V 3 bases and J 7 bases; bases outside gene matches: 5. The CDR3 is CASSPDRGQSGELFF. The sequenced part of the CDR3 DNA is TGTGCCAGCTCACCCGACAGGGGGCAAAGCGGGGAG.

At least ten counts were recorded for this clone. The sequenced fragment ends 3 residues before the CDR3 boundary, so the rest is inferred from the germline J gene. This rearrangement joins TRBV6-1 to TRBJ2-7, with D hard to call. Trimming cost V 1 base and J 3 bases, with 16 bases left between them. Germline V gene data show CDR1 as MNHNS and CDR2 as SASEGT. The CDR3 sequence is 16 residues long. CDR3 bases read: TGTGCCAGCAGTGAAGACCGTCGACTCAAGAACTACGAG. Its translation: CASSEDRRLKNYE. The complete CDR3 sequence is CASSEDRRLKNYEQYF.

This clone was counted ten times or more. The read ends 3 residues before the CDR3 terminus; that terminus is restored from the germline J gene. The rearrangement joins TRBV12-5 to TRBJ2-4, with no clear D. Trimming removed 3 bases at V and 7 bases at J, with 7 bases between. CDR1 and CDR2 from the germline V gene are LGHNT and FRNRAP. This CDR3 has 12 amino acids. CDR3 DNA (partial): TGTGCTAGTGGTTTCCCTCCTAACATT. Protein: CASGFPPNI. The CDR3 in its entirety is CASGFPPNIQYF.

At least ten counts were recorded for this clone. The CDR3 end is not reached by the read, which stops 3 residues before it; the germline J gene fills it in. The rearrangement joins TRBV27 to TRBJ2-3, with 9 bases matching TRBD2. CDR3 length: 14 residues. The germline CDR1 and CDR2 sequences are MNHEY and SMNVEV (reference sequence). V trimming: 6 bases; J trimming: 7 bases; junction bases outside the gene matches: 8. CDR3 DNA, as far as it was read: TGTGCCAGCAGAAAGGGACTAGCCGAGAATACG. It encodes CASRKGLAENT. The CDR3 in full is CASRKGLAENTQYF.

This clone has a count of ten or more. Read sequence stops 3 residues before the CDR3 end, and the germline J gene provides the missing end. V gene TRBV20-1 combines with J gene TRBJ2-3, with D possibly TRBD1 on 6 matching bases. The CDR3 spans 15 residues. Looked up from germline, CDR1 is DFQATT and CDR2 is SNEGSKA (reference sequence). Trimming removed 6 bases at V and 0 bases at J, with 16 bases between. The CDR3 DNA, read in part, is TGCAGTGCAGAGGACAGAACCTCTAGCACAGATACG. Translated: CSAEDRTSSTDT. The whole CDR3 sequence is CSAEDRTSSTDTQYF.

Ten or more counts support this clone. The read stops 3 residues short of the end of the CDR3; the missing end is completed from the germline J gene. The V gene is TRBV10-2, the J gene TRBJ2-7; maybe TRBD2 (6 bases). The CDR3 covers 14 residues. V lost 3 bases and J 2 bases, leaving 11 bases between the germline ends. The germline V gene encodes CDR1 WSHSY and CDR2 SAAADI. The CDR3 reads CASSEGGDTYEQYF. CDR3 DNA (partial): TGCGCCAGCAGTGAAGGCGGGGATACCTACGAG.

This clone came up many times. The CDR3 spells CASSRGALAGGNNEQFF. The sequenced part of the CDR3 DNA is TGTGCCAGCTCCAGGGGGGCACTAGCGGGGGGAAACAATGAG. V is TRBV19 and J is TRBJ2-1; 12 nucleotides line up with TRBD2. The sequenced fragment ends 3 residues before the CDR3 boundary, so the rest is inferred from the germline J gene. Unmatched junction bases numbered 14, after V lost 9 bases and J lost 5 bases. CDR1 and CDR2 (germline): LNHDA, SQIVND (reference sequence). CDR3 length equals 17 residues.

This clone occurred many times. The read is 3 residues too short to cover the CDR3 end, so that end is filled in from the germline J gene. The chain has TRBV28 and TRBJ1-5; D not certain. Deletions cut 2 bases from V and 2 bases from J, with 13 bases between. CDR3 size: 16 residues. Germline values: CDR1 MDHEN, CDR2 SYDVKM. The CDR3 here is CASSLRESSGNQPQHF. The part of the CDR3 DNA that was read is TGTGCCAGCAGTTTACGCGAGAGTTCGGGCAATCAGCCC. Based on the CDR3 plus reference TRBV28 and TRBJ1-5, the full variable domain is DVKVTQSSRYLVKRTGEKVFLECVQDMDHENMFWYRQDPGLGLRLIYFSYDVKMKEKGDIPEGYSVSREKKERFSLILESASTNQTSMYLCASSLRESSGNQPQHFGDGTRLSIL.

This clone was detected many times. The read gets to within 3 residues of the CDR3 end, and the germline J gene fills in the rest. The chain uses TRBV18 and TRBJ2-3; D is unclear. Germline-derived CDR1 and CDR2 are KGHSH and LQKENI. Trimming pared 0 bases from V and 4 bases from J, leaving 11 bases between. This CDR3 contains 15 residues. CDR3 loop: CASSPPYPQADTQYF. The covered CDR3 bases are TGTGCCAGCTCACCACCGTATCCCCAGGCAGATACG.

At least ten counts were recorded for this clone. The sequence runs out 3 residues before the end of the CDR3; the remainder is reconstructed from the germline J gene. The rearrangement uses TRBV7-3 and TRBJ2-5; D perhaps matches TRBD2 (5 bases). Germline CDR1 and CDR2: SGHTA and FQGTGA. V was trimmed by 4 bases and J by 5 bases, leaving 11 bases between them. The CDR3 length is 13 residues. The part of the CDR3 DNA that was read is TGTGCCAGCAGCTCGGCAGCGGAGGAGACC. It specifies CASSSAAEET. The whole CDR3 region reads CASSSAAEETQYF.

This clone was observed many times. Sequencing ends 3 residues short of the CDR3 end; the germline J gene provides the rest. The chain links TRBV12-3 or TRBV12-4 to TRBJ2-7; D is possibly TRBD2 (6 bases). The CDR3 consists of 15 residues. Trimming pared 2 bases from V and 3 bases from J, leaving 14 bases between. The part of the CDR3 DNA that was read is TGTGCCAGCAGTTTAATCCCCCAGGGAGGCTACGAG. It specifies CASSLIPQGGYE. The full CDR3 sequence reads CASSLIPQGGYEQYF.

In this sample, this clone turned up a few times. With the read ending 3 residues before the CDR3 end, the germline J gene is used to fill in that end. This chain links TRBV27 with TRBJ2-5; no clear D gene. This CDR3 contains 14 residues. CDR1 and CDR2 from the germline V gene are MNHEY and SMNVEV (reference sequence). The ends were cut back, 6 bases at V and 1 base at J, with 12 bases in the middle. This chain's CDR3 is CASRVSTTQETQYF. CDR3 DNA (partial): TGTGCCAGCAGAGTCAGTACCACCCAAGAGACC.

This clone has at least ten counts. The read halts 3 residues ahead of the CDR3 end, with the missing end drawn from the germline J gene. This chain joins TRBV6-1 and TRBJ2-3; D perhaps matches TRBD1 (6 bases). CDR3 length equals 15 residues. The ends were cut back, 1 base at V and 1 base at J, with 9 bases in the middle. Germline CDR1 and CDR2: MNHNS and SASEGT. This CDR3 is CASSEGTARTDTQYF. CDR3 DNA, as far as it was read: TGTGCCAGCAGTGAAGGGACAGCTCGCACAGATACG.

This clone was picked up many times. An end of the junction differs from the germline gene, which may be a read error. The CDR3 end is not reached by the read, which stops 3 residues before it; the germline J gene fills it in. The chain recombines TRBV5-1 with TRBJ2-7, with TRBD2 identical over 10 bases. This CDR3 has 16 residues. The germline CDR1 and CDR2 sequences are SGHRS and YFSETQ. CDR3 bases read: TGCGCCAACAGCTTTGGAGTAGGGCTAGCGGGAGACGAG. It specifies CANSFGVGLAGDE. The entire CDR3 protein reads CANSFGVGLAGDEQYF.

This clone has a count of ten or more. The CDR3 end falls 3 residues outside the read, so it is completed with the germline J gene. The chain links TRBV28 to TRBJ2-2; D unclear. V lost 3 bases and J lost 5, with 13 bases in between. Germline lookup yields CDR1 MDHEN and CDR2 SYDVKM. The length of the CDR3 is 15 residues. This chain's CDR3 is CASSFNSLRTGELFF. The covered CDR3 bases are TGTGCCAGCAGTTTTAACAGTCTCAGAACCGGGGAG.

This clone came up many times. The sequenced CDR3 bases are TGTGCCAGCAGTTTCGTCCCAGATACG. It yields the protein CASSFVPDT. The whole CDR3 is CASSFVPDTQYF. J is TRBJ2-3 and V is TRBV28; D uncertain. The read is 3 residues too short to cover the CDR3 end, so that end is filled in from the germline J gene. This CDR3 contains 12 residues. With 3 bases removed from V and 4 bases from J, the gap between germline ends came to 5 bases. Germline assignment: CDR1 MDHEN and CDR2 SYDVKM.